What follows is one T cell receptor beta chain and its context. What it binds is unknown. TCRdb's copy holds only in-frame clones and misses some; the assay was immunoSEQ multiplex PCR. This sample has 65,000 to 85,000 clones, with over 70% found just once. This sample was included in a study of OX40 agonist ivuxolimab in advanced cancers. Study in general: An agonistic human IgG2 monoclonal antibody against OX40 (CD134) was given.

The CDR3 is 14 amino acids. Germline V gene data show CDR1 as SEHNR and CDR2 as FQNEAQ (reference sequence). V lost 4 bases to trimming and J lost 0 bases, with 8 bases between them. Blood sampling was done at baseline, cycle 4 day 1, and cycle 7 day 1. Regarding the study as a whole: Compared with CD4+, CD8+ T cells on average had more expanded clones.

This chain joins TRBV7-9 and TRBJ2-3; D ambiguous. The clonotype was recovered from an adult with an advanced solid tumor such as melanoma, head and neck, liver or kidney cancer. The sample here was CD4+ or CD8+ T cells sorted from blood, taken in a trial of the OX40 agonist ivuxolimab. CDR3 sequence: CASSSGLSTDTQYF. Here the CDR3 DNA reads TGTGCCAGCAGCTCCGGGCTAAGCACAGATACGCAGTATTTT. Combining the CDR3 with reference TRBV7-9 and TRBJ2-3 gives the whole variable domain DTGVSQNPRHKITKRGQNVTFRCDPISEHNRLYWYRQTLGQGPEFLTYFQNEAQLEKSRLLSDRFSAERPKGSFSTLEIQRTEQGDSAMYLCASSSGLSTDTQYFGPGTRLTVL.